Detailed here is one TCR beta chain. It has no known antigen specificity. Base quality data are lacking; no much larger clone is found one base away. The record originates from a study of cytomegalovirus exposure and HLA in healthy donors (dated by TCRdb to about 2017). Background for the entire study: According to an earlier analysis of a few hundred of the donors, about 170 million T cells yielded roughly 110 million unique TCR beta sequences and 276 Gb of sequence data. An early release covering roughly 600 HLA-typed donors comprised about 320 gigabases of sequencing data and approximately 85 million unique TCR sequences. Among the approximately 420 genotyped donors, 81% belonged to the genetic ancestry cluster associated with self-reported Caucasian donors. The aim of the study was to test whether cataloging public T cell receptors could identify signatures of past pathogen exposure. The study used immunosequencing to profile the T cell repertoires of 600 to 850 subjects and linked those repertoires to cytomegalovirus serostatus. Besides the first cohort of approximately 670 subjects, a separate validation cohort made up of roughly 130 different subjects was used. To predict cytomegalovirus infection status, the study combined high-throughput TCR immunosequencing, statistical association of individual TCRs with disease status, and machine learning. In a later analysis, previously published TCR beta repertoires from 666 donors were re-analyzed and high-resolution HLA genotyping was added so that TCR occurrence patterns could be studied. In the later analysis, no new phenotypic data were used to find candidate immune exposures; instead, reliance was placed on TCR beta sequences and their occurrence across donors. To decide whether each TCR beta V gene segment behaved as functional or pseudogenic, an earlier analysis of some 600 of the donors relied on high-throughput TCR beta sequencing. Donor age, sex, ethnicity and CMV serostatus were collected together with the repertoire data. In a later genetic analysis, genome-wide SNP genotypes for about 60% of the 666 donors were used, and that subset was treated as a discovery cohort. All discovery cohort repertoires had been generated using a single sequencing platform. HLA typing covered class I and class II loci at four-digit resolution. The number of donors typed differed by locus, with about 629-640 for A, B, C, DRB1 and DQB1, over 500 for DQA1, 606 for DPA1, and some 450 for DPB1. Roughly five DR-DQ haplotypes were handled as single units for association and clustering because linkage in the cohort was strong. Among approximately 370 genotyped donors of the cohort, an average of about 220,000 unique TCR beta nucleotide sequences was sequenced per donor, of which roughly 17% were non-productive. The paper's findings and limits, for the study overall: A later analysis found that HLA-associated TCR beta chains were more clonally expanded and had lower generation probabilities than equally common non-associated chains. According to a later analysis, parvovirus B19, influenza, CMV and Epstein-Barr virus appeared linked to several top co-occurrence clusters. Across donors, most TCR sequences were observed very rarely, whereas some public TCRs were present in many individuals. When HLA alleles, especially DR and DQ, strongly co-occurred, TCR associations were difficult to assign to individual alleles. Only TCR beta chains were sequenced in this cohort, and the absence of alpha or paired-chain data limited detectable features. In a later analysis, TCR association rates were found to vary across HLA loci, with the most associated TCRs seen for DRB1 alleles and the fewest for HLA-C alleles. Specific HLA alleles were associated with 15,000 to 20,000 TCR beta sequences at a false discovery rate of 0.05 in a later analysis. Roughly uniform sequencing depth across donors was assumed in presence/absence analyses, although this assumption may not hold. A further reported finding was that TCR beta sequences accurately predicted the HLA-A and HLA-B alleles for most subjects in the first cohort. Linkage disequilibrium might explain the correlated functional status among segregating V segments, but an unknown experimental factor could not be ruled out. Because HLA typing was missing for some donors at each locus, association tests included only the typed subset. Because the 87-base-pair reads could not distinguish some IMGT-functional V segments, including TRBV6-2 and TRBV6-3, those segments were excluded. The study listed around 160 TCR beta chains as associated with cytomegalovirus. A cluster of highly shared sequence variants was judged likely to be a technical artifact of the sequencing pipeline. An association between a missense DCLRE1C variant and V-gene and J-gene trimming of TCR beta chains was found in a later genetic analysis and replicated in an independent cohort. The authors suggested that the approach could potentially be generalized to other disease states and immunological phenotypes. Three of the identified cytomegalovirus-associated TCR beta chains were confirmed in vitro to be specific for cytomegalovirus antigens. A later analysis found that most CMV-associated TCR beta chains appeared HLA-restricted, with HLA associations seemingly driven largely by CMV exposure. CMV serostatus was the only immune exposure information available for the cohort. The classifier was reported to diagnose cytomegalovirus status with high specificity and sensitivity in both the original and validation cohorts. In a later genetic analysis, fewer N-insertions in productive TCRs were reported among donors in an Asian-associated ancestry cluster than the roughly 700-donor mean. Because counts were too low, under 20 rarely observed V segments, including chromosome 9 orphons, were left out of the earlier analysis of some 640 of the donors. An earlier analysis of approximately 590 of the donors showed that most TCR beta V segments appeared in productive rearrangements either about 90% or about 30% of the time, which broadly matched IMGT annotations.

The CDR3, from cysteine to phenylalanine, totals 20 residues. The sequence is cut down to CDR3 DNA, 60 bases in frame from base 1. Unmatched junction bases come to 20, with V trimmed by 6 bases and J by 0 bases. CDR1 and CDR2 are read off the germline V gene (reference sequence) as LNHDA and SQIVND. The cohort comprised under 700 healthy bone marrow donors. All cohort members were sampled while nominally healthy, although unrecorded immune exposures were likely present. The donor was CMV seronegative and was included in the group of around 320 seronegative cohort members. A peripheral blood sample was provided by each donor, and peripheral blood mononuclear cells were used for TCR beta sequencing. Genomic DNA was extracted from the blood cell samples with the Qiagen DNeasy Blood Extraction Kit. The library was obtained by the immunoSEQ multiplex PCR assay. For the multiplex PCR, a mixture combining 60 forward primers for TCR Vbeta segments and 13 reverse primers for TCR Jbeta segments was used. The CDR3 region of rearranged TCR beta genes was amplified from genomic DNA with a multiplex PCR assay. The amplified TCR beta libraries were sequenced on the Illumina HiSeq System as 87-base-pair reads. As for the original processing: Across the 670 or so repertoires, a later analysis counted around 80 million unique TCR beta chains, roughly 11 million of which were shared by at least two donors. A nearest-neighbor algorithm error-corrected the raw reads and collapsed the reads into unique sequences, merging closely related sequences to remove PCR and sequencing errors. V, D and J gene segments were assigned by aligning CDR3 sequences to IMGT reference sequences. For a sequence to be retained, at least a six-nucleotide match to both a V gene segment and a J gene segment was required. Rearrangements were called productive when the CDR3 lacked stop codons and stayed in frame with V and J; all others were non-productive. CDR3 was defined by IMGT convention, running from the second conserved V-encoded cysteine to the conserved J-encoded phenylalanine. Sequences without an unambiguous match to a single V gene segment were excluded from the earlier analysis of 587 of the donors. An earlier analysis of 587 of the donors called V segments functional above 56.7% productive rearrangements and segregating when the between-donor standard deviation exceeded 5%. To diagnose cytomegalovirus status from the catalog of TCR beta chain sequences, a statistical classification framework was built. A later analysis assigned V and J genes by comparing TCR nucleotide sequences with IMGT/GENE-DB human TR gene sequences. Using the TCRdist pipeline, a later analysis assigned CDR3 sequences along with most-parsimonious VDJ recombination scenarios. A later analysis defined each TCR beta chain by its CDR3 amino acid sequence plus V-gene family, and excluded reads lacking a unique V-gene family. In a later analysis, approximately 590 highly shared, low-generation-probability nucleotide sequences were removed to address suspected cross-contamination and a sequencing artifact. In a later analysis, a clonal expansion index for each public chain was calculated from normalized within-repertoire ranks of inferred template counts. A later analysis computed generation probabilities with a VDJ recombination model fitted to out-of-frame rearrangements, and checked the results against IGoR. In a later analysis, TCR-TCR, TCR-HLA and TCR-CMV co-occurrence was scored with hypergeometric tests, and a repertoire-size bias correction was applied to TCR pairs. A later analysis estimated false discovery rates by permuting HLA or CMV assignments 20 times. In a later analysis, co-occurring TCRs were grouped using DBSCAN, and TCRdist sequence similarity was added for clustering within HLA-allele-positive subsets. Co-occurrence clustering excluded repertoires with fewer than 30,000 or more than 120,000 public chains, plus five with anomalous nucleotide sharing. The source is immuneACCESS, and TCRdb retained only in-frame sequences with V and J called. Part of the clones is not carried over; for the studies checked, unresolved V genes explain less than half of this, and the remainder is unexplained. V, J and clone size reflect that table, while D and trimming were determined from the DNA. The sample table records some 170,000 clones; just over 75% of these occur just once. The ten largest account for approximately 1% of the sample.

Recombination linked TRBV19 to TRBJ2-7; 10 bases in the middle match TRBD2. The sequence derives from a woman aged 40 to 50 in good health and CMV-seronegative. Sequencing input: PBMCs. The bases read TGTGCCAGTAGCACCGACAGCGGGAGGGAAAGACGCCCTACCTCCTACGAGCAGTACTTC. Translated, it gives CASSTDSGRERRPTSYEQYF.